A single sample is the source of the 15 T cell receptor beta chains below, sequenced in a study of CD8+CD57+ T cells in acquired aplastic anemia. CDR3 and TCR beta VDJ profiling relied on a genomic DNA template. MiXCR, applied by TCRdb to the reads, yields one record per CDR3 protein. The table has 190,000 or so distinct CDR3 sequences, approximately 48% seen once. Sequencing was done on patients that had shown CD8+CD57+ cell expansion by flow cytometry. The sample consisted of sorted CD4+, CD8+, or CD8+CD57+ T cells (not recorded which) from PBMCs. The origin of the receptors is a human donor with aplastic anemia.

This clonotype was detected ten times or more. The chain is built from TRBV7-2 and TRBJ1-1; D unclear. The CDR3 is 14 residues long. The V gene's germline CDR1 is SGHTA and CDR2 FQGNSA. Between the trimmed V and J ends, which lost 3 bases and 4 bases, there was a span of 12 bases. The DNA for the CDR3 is TGTGCCAGCAGCTTGGGAGGATGGGGCACTGAAGCTTTCTTT. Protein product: CASSLGGWGTEAFF.

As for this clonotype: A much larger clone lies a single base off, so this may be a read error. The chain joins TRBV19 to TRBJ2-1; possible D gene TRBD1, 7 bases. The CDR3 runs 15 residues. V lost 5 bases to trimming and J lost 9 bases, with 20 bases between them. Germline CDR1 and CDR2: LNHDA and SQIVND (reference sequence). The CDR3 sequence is CASSPPGGTEIEQFF. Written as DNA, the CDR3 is TGTGCCAGTAGTCCCCCGGGCGGGACAGAGATTGAGCAGTTCTTC. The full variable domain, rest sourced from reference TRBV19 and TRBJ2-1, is DGGITQSPKYLFRKEGQNVTLSCEQNLNHDAMYWYRQDPGQGLRLIYYSQIVNDFQKGDIAEGYSVSREKKESFPLTVTSAQKNPTAFYLCASSPPGGTEIEQFFGPGTRLTVL.

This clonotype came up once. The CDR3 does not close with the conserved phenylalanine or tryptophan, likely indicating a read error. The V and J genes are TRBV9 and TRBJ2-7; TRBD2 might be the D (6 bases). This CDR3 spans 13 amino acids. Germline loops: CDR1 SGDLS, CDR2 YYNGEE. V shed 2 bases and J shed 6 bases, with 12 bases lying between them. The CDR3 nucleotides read TGTGCCAGCAGCGTTCTACTAGCCTCCGAGCAGTACTCC. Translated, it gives CASSVLLASEQYS.

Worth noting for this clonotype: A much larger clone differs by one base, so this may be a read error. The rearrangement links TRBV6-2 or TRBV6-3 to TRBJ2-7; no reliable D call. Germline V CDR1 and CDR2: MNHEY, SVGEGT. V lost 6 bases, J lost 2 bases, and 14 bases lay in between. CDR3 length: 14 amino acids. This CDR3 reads CASSGVPGAYEQYF. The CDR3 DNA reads TGTGCCAGCAGCGGTGTCCCTGGGGCCTACGAGCAGTACTTC.

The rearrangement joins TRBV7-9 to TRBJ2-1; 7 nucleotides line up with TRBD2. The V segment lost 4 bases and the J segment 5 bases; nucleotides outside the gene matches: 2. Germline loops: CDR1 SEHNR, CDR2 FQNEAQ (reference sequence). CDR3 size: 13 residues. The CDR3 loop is CASSSGTNNEQFF. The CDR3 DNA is TGTGCCAGCAGCTCGGGGACTAACAATGAGCAGTTCTTC.

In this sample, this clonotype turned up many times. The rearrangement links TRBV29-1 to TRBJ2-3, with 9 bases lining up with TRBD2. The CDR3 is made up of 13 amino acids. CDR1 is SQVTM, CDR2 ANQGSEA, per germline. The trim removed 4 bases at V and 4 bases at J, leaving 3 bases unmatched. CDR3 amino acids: CSVAGGGADTQYF. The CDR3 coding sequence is TGCAGCGTTGCCGGCGGGGGGGCAGATACGCAGTATTTT.

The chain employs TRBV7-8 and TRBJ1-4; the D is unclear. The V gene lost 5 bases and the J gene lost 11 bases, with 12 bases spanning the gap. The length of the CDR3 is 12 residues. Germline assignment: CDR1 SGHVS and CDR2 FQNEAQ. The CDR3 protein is CASSPPGKKLFF. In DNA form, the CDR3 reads TGTGCCAGCAGCCCCCCTGGGAAGAAACTGTTTTTT.

The CDR3 here is CSARLAAGADTQYF. The CDR3 DNA reads as TGCAGTGCTAGACTAGCGGCGGGAGCAGATACGCAGTATTTT. The chain uses TRBV20-1 and TRBJ2-3; 7 bases agree with TRBD2. J lost 4 bases, V lost 2 bases, and 6 bases had no gene match. This CDR3 region has 14 residues. Per the germline V gene, CDR1 is DFQATT and CDR2 is SNEGSKA (reference sequence).

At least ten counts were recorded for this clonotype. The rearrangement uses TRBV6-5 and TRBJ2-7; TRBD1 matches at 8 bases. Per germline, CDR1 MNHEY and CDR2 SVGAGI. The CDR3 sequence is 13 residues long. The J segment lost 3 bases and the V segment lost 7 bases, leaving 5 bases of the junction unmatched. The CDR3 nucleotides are TGTGCCAGCACCTATGGACAGGGCTACGAGCAGTACTTC. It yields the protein CASTYGQGYEQYF.

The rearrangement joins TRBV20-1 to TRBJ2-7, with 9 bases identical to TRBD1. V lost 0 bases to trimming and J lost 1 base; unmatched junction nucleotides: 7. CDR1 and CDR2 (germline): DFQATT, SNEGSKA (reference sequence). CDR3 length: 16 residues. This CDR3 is CSARDPWTGDSYEQYF. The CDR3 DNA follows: TGCAGTGCTAGAGATCCATGGACAGGGGATTCCTACGAGCAGTACTTC.

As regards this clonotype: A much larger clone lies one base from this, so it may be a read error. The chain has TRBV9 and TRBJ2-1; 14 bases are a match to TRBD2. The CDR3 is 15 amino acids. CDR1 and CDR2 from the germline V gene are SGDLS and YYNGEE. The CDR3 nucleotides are TGTGCCAGCAGCGTCGGACTAGCGGGGGGCGCTGAGCTGTTCTTC. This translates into CASSVGLAGGAELFF.

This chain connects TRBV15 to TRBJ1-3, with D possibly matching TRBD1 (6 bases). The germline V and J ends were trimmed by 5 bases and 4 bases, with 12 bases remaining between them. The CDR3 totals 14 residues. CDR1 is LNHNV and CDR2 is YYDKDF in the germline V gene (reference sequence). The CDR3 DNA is TGTGCCACCAGCCGCCCAGGGGAGGGAAACACCATATATTTT. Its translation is CATSRPGEGNTIYF.

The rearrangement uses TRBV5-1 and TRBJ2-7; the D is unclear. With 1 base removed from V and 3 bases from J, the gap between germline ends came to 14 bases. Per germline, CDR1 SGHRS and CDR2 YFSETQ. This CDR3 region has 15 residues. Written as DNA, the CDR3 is TGCGCCAGCAGCTTGCGTGGGGATAGTAACTACGAGCAGTACTTC. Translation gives CASSLRGDSNYEQYF. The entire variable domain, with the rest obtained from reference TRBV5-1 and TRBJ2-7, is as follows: KAGVTQTPRYLIKTRGQQVTLSCSPISGHRSVSWYQQTPGQGLQFLFEYFSETQRNKGNFPGRFSGRQFSNSRSEMNVSTLELGDSALYLCASSLRGDSNYEQYFGPGTRLTVT.

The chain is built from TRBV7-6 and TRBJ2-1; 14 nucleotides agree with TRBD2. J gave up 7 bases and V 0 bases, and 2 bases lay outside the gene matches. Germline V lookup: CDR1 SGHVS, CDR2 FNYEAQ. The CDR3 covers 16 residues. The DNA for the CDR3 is TGTGCCAGCAGCTTAGCGGGACTAGCGGGAGTGAATGAGCAGTTCTTC. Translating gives CASSLAGLAGVNEQFF. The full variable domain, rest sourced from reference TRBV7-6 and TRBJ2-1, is GAGVSQSPRYKVTKRGQDVALRCDPISGHVSLYWYRQALGQGPEFLTYFNYEAQQDKSGLPNDRFSAERPEGSISTLTIQRTEQRDSAMYRCASSLAGLAGVNEQFFGPGTRLTVL.

CDR3 sequence: CASSEGWDTEAFF. DNA for the CDR3: TGTGCCAGCAGTGAAGGATGGGACACTGAAGCTTTCTTT. J is TRBJ1-1 and V is TRBV2; no definite D call. CDR3 length: 13 residues. V was trimmed by 1 base and J by 3 bases, leaving 6 bases between them. Germline assignment: CDR1 SNHLY and CDR2 FYNNEI.